The next 2 T cell receptor beta chains were all read from a single sample in a study of post-analysis software for immune sequencing data. TCR beta cDNA libraries included unique molecular identifiers. TCRdb re-analysed the PCR reads in MiXCR, keeping a single row per CDR3 protein. Among roughly 150,000 distinct CDR3 sequences, approximately 35% were seen once, and the ten largest hold 25% to 35%. Material: blood, obtained after autologous hematopoietic stem cell transplantation. Every receptor here comes from a girl between 10 and 17 years old with multiple sclerosis.

This clonotype was seen just once. Its ends do not fully match the called genes, so a read error is possible. This chain links TRBV6-5 with TRBJ2-6, with a possible D match to TRBD1 (6 bases). The germline gives CDR1 MNHEY, CDR2 SVGAGI. The CDR3 spans 15 residues. The CDR3 nucleotides are TGTGCCAGCAGTGAGGACAGCTCTGGGGCCAACGTCCCGACTTTC. Translation: CASSEDSSGANVPTF.

This clonotype was picked up many times. J is TRBJ1-2 and V is TRBV27; unclear D gene. CDR1 is MNHEY, CDR2 SMNVEV, per germline (reference sequence). V shed 4 bases and J shed 4 bases, with 4 bases lying between them. This CDR3 is built from 11 residues. The CDR3 sequence is CASSSGYGYTF. The CDR3, as DNA: TGTGCCAGCAGTTCGGGCTATGGCTACACCTTC.